Below are 12 T cell receptor beta chains sequenced from a single sample in a study of blood T cell repertoires in COVID-19. Sequencing used immunoSEQ multiplex PCR; TCRdb keeps in-frame clones, though not all of them. The sample has 110,000 to 150,000 clones, 80% to 90% seen once. Sample: peripheral blood. The source of these receptors is a woman of 80 years or more with acute or convalescent COVID-19.

The J gene is TRBJ1-3, the V gene TRBV5-1; D is perhaps TRBD1 (6 bases). Germline V CDR1 and CDR2: SGHRS, YFSETQ. Trimming shortened V by 0 bases and J by 2 bases, and 12 bases separated the two germline ends. The CDR3 totals 16 residues. The CDR3, as DNA: TGCGCCAGCAGCTTGGTCCCAGGGGTCCCTGGAAACACCATATATTTT. It encodes CASSLVPGVPGNTIYF.

This sequence joins TRBV11-2 and TRBJ1-2; no clear D. Between the trimmed V and J ends, which lost 1 base and 8 bases, there was a span of 8 bases. Looked up from germline, CDR1 is SGHAT and CDR2 is FQNNGV. The CDR3 is 12 residues long. CDR3 nucleotide sequence: TGTGCCAGCAGCTTAGGGGCGCAAGGCTACACCTTC. Its translation is CASSLGAQGYTF.

Details on this clone: An end of the junction does not agree with germline; a read error may underlie this. This chain connects TRBV11-2 to TRBJ2-1; 9 bases line up with TRBD1. The CDR3 length is 10 residues. Per germline, CDR1 SGHAT and CDR2 FQNNGV. CDR3 amino acids: CASRDRVKIF. DNA for the CDR3: TGTGCCTCGAGGGACAGGGTAAAAATCTTC.

V is TRBV19 and J is TRBJ1-4, with TRBD1 matching over 7 bases. Germline CDR1 LNHDA, CDR2 SQIVND (reference sequence). The V segment lost 4 bases and the J segment 5 bases; nucleotides outside the gene matches: 7. This CDR3 has 15 amino acids. The CDR3 region is CASSRYGTENEKLFF. CDR3 bases: TGTGCCAGTAGTAGATACGGGACAGAGAATGAAAAACTGTTTTTT.

The chain links TRBV29-1 to TRBJ2-5; 14 positions match TRBD2. Germline V gives CDR1 SQVTM, CDR2 ANQGSEA. The ends lost 8 bases at V and 3 bases at J; junction bases unmatched: 5. The CDR3 totals 14 residues. CDR3: CSSSTSGGEETQYF. DNA of the CDR3: TGCAGCTCCTCGACTAGCGGGGGGGAAGAGACCCAGTACTTC.

The chain joins TRBV27 to TRBJ1-1; no firm D call. Per the germline V gene, CDR1 is MNHEY and CDR2 is SMNVEV (reference sequence). The CDR3 spans 14 residues. V shed 4 bases and J shed 0 bases, with 9 bases lying between them. CDR3 sequence: CASSSRELNTEAFF. The CDR3 DNA is TGTGCCAGCAGTTCACGGGAGCTGAACACTGAAGCTTTCTTT.

The chain joins TRBV19 to TRBJ1-1; D unresolved. With 4 bases removed from V and 3 bases from J, the gap between germline ends came to 9 bases. CDR3 length: 13 residues. Germline loops: CDR1 LNHDA, CDR2 SQIVND (reference sequence). CDR3 sequence reads: CASSTKADTEAFF. CDR3 in DNA: TGTGCCAGTAGTACTAAGGCGGACACTGAAGCTTTCTTT. The full variable domain, in which reference TRBV19 and TRBJ1-1 provide the parts outside the CDR3, is DGGITQSPKYLFRKEGQNVTLSCEQNLNHDAMYWYRQDPGQGLRLIYYSQIVNDFQKGDIAEGYSVSREKKESFPLTVTSAQKNPTAFYLCASSTKADTEAFFGQGTRLTVV.

V gene TRBV7-9 combines with J gene TRBJ1-4; D uncertain. Looked up from germline, CDR1 is SEHNR and CDR2 is FQNEAQ (reference sequence). Trimming took off 7 bases at V and 7 bases at J, with 16 bases between the two ends. The CDR3 is 14 amino acids. The chain's CDR3 is CASTMGRISEKLFF. CDR3 in DNA: TGTGCCAGCACGATGGGCAGGATAAGTGAAAAACTGTTTTTT.

This chain joins TRBV5-1 and TRBJ2-2, with 12 nucleotides matching TRBD2. CDR1 SGHRS and CDR2 YFSETQ come from the germline V gene. The CDR3 has 14 amino acids. V gave up 4 bases and J gave up 7 bases; unmatched junction bases: 2. The CDR3 nucleotides read TGCGCCAGCAGCCGACTAGCGGGGGACGGGGAGCTGTTTTTT. Amino acid sequence: CASSRLAGDGELFF.

The CDR3 spells CASSLVAGASGYDYGYTF. In DNA, the CDR3 is TGTGCCAGCAGCTTAGTGGCGGGGGCGAGCGGGTATGACTATGGCTACACCTTC. V and J are TRBV7-2 and TRBJ1-2, with D possibly TRBD1 on 6 matching bases. Deletions cut 1 base from V and 3 bases from J, with 21 bases between. The CDR3 totals 18 residues. Germline CDR1 is SGHTA and CDR2 is FQGNSA.

The rearrangement links TRBV3-1 (or the pseudogene TRBV3-2) to TRBJ2-7; D is undetermined. Per germline, CDR1 LGHDT and CDR2 YNNKEL (reference sequence). The CDR3 length is 13 residues. Trimming left V 4 bases short and J 3 bases short, with 10 bases between. DNA for the CDR3: TGTGCCAGCAGCCTACGATACAGCTACGAGCAGTACTTC. This encodes CASSLRYSYEQYF.

This clone appeared once. The chain carries TRBV6-1 and TRBJ1-2; possibly TRBD1 for D (5 bases). The germline V gene has CDR1 MNHNS and CDR2 SASEGT. This CDR3 has 16 amino acids. V shed 0 bases and J shed 9 bases, with 20 bases lying between them. The DNA of the CDR3 is TGTGCCAGCAGTGAAGCCGGGGGGGTTAGTACTATTCGCTACACCTTC. Protein: CASSEAGGVSTIRYTF.